The subject of this entry is one T cell receptor beta chain. The antigen is not known. These data originate in a study of T cell repertoires in cytomegalovirus infection. For the study at large: Well-studied HLA-B-restricted epitopes and recently identified HLA-C-restricted epitopes of CMV were both used in the study. Evidence of both CMV infection and a matching HLA type came from public TCR beta signatures. Study-level findings and limits: Accumulated public TCR beta family frequency recognized individuals carrying CMV together with the relevant HLA. CMV-specific HLA-C-restricted TCR beta clonotypes dominated the ex vivo response.

Germline V gene data show CDR1 as SQVTM and CDR2 as ANQGSEA. This CDR3 is 11 amino acids long. Via MiXCR, TCRdb re-called the reads, giving one row per CDR3 protein. The sample holds approximately 470,000 distinct CDR3 sequences; about two fifths are singletons and the top ten take roughly two fifths. The receptor comes from a human donor in good health (CMV status not recorded). Some clones in this sample may be carry-over from other donors' samples. The genes are TRBV29-1 and TRBJ1-2, with no clear D. Sequenced here: cultured PBMCs, sampled from culture after CMV antigen stimulation. CDR3 amino acids: CGSLSLYGYTF. CDR3 DNA sequence: TGCGGCTCGCTCAGCCTCTATGGCTACACCTTC.